This note documents a single T cell receptor (beta chain) sequence. The antigen is undetermined. For the second PCR, which ran for about 7 to 11 cycles, a sample-barcoded 5' primer and a J-beta primer mix were used. TCRdb analysed the 5' RACE reads with MiXCR anew, one entry per CDR3 protein. There are 1.5 million to 2 million distinct CDR3 sequences in the sample; roughly 30% occur only once, and 7.7% lies in the top ten. These data originate in a study of blood T cells in healthy people across ages. Study results and caveats: Long-lived donors had more naive CD4+ cells and higher diversity than aged donors.

The trim removed 5 bases at V and 4 bases at J, leaving 5 bases unmatched. This CDR3 is 14 amino acids long. The rearrangement joins TRBV12-3 or TRBV12-4 to TRBJ1-1; 9 bases align to TRBD1. This TCR derives from a woman aged 25 to 39 in good health. The sequenced sample was blood. The CDR3 DNA reads as TGTGCCAGCAGTGCAACGACAGGGGGCACTGAAGCTTTCTTT. Encoded protein: CASSATTGGTEAFF.